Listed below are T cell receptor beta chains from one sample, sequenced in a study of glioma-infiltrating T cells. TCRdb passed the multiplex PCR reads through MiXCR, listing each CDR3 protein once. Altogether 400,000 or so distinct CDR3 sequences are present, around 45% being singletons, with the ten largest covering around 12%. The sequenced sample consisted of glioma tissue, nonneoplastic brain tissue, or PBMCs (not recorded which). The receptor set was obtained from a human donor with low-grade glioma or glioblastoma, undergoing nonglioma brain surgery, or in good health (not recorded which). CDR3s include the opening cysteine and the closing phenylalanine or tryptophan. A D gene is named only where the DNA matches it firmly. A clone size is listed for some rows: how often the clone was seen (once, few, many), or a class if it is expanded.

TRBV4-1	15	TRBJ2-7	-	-	CASSQDAASSYEQYF	TGCGCCAGCAGCCAAGATGCGGCCAGTAGCTACGAGCAGTACTTC
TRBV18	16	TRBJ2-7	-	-	CASSPSGRAASYEQYF	TGTGCCAGCTCCCCCTCGGGAAGGGCCGCATCCTACGAGCAGTACTTC
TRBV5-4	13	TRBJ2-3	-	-	CASSFSPEDTQYF	TGTGCCAGCAGCTTTTCTCCGGAAGATACGCAGTATTTT
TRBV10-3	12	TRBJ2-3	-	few	CAISENTDTQYF	TGTGCCATCAGTGAAAACACAGATACGCAGTATTTT
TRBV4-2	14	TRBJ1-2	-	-	CASSLPGESYGYTF	TGTGCCAGCAGCCTACCTGGGGAGTCCTATGGCTACACCTTC
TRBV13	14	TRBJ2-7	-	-	CASSYGRETYEQYF	TGTGCCAGCAGCTACGGACGCGAGACCTACGAGCAGTACTTC
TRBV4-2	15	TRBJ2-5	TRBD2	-	CASSPSLAGDETQYF	TGTGCCAGCAGCCCCTCACTAGCGGGAGATGAGACCCAGTACTTC
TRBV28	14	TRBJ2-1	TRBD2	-	CASKISGRDDEQFF	TGTGCCAGCAAAATTAGCGGGAGGGACGATGAGCAGTTCTTC
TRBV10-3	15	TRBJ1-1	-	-	CAISESGLENTEAFF	TGTGCCATCAGTGAATCCGGGCTGGAGAACACTGAAGCTTTCTTT
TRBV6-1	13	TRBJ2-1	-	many	CASLDGGRNEQFF	TGTGCCAGCCTTGACGGGGGCCGGAATGAGCAGTTCTTC
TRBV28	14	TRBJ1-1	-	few	CASSLRRMNTEAFF	TGTGCCAGCAGTCTCCGCCGTATGAACACTGAAGCTTTCTTT
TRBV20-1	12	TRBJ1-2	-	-	CSVRDNNYGYTF	TGCAGTGTTCGGGACAATAACTATGGCTACACCTTC
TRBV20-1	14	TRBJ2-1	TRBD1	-	CSARENRGLDEQFF	TGCAGTGCTAGAGAGAACAGGGGGCTTGATGAGCAGTTCTTC
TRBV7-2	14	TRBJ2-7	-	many	CASSLMAGPGEQYF	TGTGCCAGCAGCTTAATGGCAGGCCCGGGCGAGCAGTACTTC
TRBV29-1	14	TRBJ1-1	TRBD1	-	CSVGGQGTHTEAFF	TGCAGCGTTGGGGGACAGGGCACGCACACTGAAGCTTTCTTT
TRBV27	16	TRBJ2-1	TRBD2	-	CASSSPVLAGGPEQFF	TGTGCCAGCAGTTCGCCGGTACTAGCGGGAGGGCCTGAGCAGTTCTTC
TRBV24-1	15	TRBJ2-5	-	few	CATSDTWDNQETQYF	TGTGCCACCAGTGATACGTGGGACAATCAAGAGACCCAGTACTTC
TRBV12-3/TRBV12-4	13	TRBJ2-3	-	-	CASIPGNTDTQYF	TGTGCCAGCATTCCCGGGAACACAGATACGCAGTATTTT
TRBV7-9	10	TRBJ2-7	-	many	CASSPYEQYF	TGTGCCAGCAGCCCCTACGAGCAGTACTTC
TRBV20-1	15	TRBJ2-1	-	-	CSARERRGSYNEQFF	TGCAGTGCTAGAGAGCGGAGGGGCTCCTACAATGAGCAGTTCTTC
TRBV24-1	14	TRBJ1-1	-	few	CATAKGELNTEAFF	TGTGCCACCGCCAAGGGAGAGCTCAACACTGAAGCTTTCTTT
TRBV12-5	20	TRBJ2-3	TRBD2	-	CASGQRLAGVQLTSTDTQYF	TGTGCTAGTGGACAAAGACTAGCGGGAGTCCAGTTGACCTCCACAGATACGCAGTATTTT
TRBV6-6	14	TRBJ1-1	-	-	CASSYPGINTEAFF	TGTGCCAGCAGTTACCCAGGTATTAACACTGAAGCTTTCTTT
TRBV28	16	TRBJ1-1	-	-	CASSSRFEKTGAEAFF	TGTGCCAGCAGTTCCCGCTTTGAAAAGACCGGGGCTGAAGCTTTCTTT
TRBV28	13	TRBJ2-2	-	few	CASRLVHTGELFF	TGTGCCAGCAGGCTAGTCCACACCGGGGAGCTGTTTTTT